This is a list of T cell receptor beta chains from one sample in a study of T cell changes during pregnancy in multiple sclerosis. Libraries were prepared by immunoSEQ multiplex PCR; TCRdb keeps only in-frame clonotypes and omits some of them. The table lists around 29,000 clones, around 88% of them singletons. The starting material was CD4+ T cells from peripheral blood mononuclear cells, obtained in the first trimester of pregnancy. These receptors all stem from a female donor in good health, enrolled as a control in a pregnancy study. CDR3s include the opening cysteine and the closing phenylalanine or tryptophan. The order of the fields is J gene, clone size, D gene, V gene, CDR3 protein, CDR3 DNA. The D gene is left open where the match is weak. Size is stated for part of the rows, as once, few or many counts, or as a class when the clone is expanded.

>TRBJ2-2|NA|NA|TRBV20-1
CSASPIRELFF
TGCAGTGCTAGTCCTATTCGGGAGCTGTTTTTT
>TRBJ1-2|NA|NA|TRBV7-9
CASSLGSDYGYTF
TGTGCCAGCAGCTTAGGATCGGACTATGGCTACACCTTC
>TRBJ1-2|NA|TRBD1|TRBV30
CAWAARQTGGRVRTGYTF
TGTGCCTGGGCCGCCCGACAAACAGGGGGACGGGTTCGTACGGGCTACACCTTC
>TRBJ1-5|NA|NA|TRBV2
CASSYHPNQPQHF
TGTGCCAGCAGCTACCACCCAAATCAGCCCCAGCATTTT
>TRBJ2-1|NA|TRBD2|TRBV6-6
CATEGGGGTYNEQFF
TGTGCCACCGAAGGTGGGGGGGGGACCTACAATGAGCAGTTCTTC
>TRBJ2-7|NA|TRBD1|TRBV5-1
CASSPTGQNSYEQYF
TGCGCCAGCTCTCCAACGGGACAGAATTCCTACGAGCAGTACTTC
>TRBJ2-7|NA|NA|TRBV28
CASSQAGTYEQYF
TGTGCCAGCAGTCAAGCGGGTACCTACGAGCAGTACTTC
>TRBJ2-2|NA|TRBD2|TRBV5-6
CASSFPAGGGELFF
TGTGCCAGCAGCTTCCCAGCGGGGGGAGGGGAGCTGTTTTTT
>TRBJ2-1|NA|TRBD2|TRBV27
CASSLYLAGGYNEQFF
TGTGCCAGCAGTCTTTATTTAGCGGGGGGTTACAATGAGCAGTTCTTC
>TRBJ1-4|NA|TRBD1|TRBV9
CASSLQGATNEKLFF
TGTGCCAGCAGCCTACAGGGGGCAACTAATGAAAAACTGTTTTTT
>TRBJ1-6|NA|TRBD1|TRBV19
CASSQGQGRSRGALHF
TGTGCCAGTAGCCAGGGACAGGGGCGCTCCAGGGGGGCCCTCCACTTT
>TRBJ2-7|NA|NA|TRBV4-2
CASSQDWERRGSREWSSYEQYF
TGTGCCAGCAGCCAAGATTGGGAAAGGCGAGGTTCGAGGGAATGGAGCTCCTACGAGCAGTACTTC
>TRBJ1-3|NA|NA|TRBV11-2
CASSFSIPPGNTIYF
TGTGCCAGCAGCTTTTCCATCCCCCCTGGAAACACCATATATTTT
>TRBJ1-1|NA|TRBD1|TRBV19
CASTSRTGHTEAFF
TGTGCCAGTACCTCGCGGACAGGGCATACTGAAGCTTTCTTT
>TRBJ1-5|few|NA|TRBV2
CASTSLGGNQPQHF
TGTGCCAGCACTTCCCTAGGGGGAAATCAGCCCCAGCATTTT
>TRBJ1-1|NA|NA|TRBV6-6
CASNSDRNTEAFF
TGTGCCAGCAATTCGGACAGGAACACTGAAGCTTTCTTT
>TRBJ2-7|NA|NA|TRBV4-1
CASSQGFAAGYEQYF
TGCGCCAGCAGCCAAGGATTCGCGGCAGGGTACGAGCAGTACTTC
>TRBJ2-1|NA|NA|TRBV4-1
CASRRGVYNEQFF
TGCGCCAGCCGCCGTGGAGTGTACAATGAGCAGTTCTTC
>TRBJ2-3|NA|NA|TRBV5-4
CASSLIGVSTDTQYF
TGTGCCAGCAGCTTAATAGGGGTGAGCACAGATACGCAGTATTTT
>TRBJ1-6|NA|TRBD1|TRBV13
CASSSFLRDRGLSGDSPLHF
TGTGCCAGCAGCTCATTCCTCCGGGACAGGGGCCTATCCGGGGATTCACCCCTCCACTTT
>TRBJ2-1|NA|TRBD2|TRBV11-2
CASSFRLAGGPFNEQFF
TGTGCCAGCAGCTTTCGATTAGCGGGAGGGCCTTTCAATGAGCAGTTCTTC
>TRBJ1-2|NA|NA|TRBV7-9
CASSRGGGAYGYTF
TGTGCCAGCAGCCGCGGGGGGGGCGCATATGGCTACACCTTC
>TRBJ1-2|NA|NA|TRBV19
CASNLPSYGYTF
TGTGCCAGTAACCTACCCTCCTATGGCTACACCTTC
>TRBJ1-2|NA|TRBD1|TRBV19
CASSGTGGYGYTF
TGTGCCAGTAGTGGGACAGGTGGCTATGGCTACACCTTC
>TRBJ2-3|NA|TRBD2|TRBV11-3
CASSLGVRERADTQYF
TGTGCCAGCAGCTTGGGTGTGCGGGAGAGGGCAGATACGCAGTATTTT
>TRBJ1-6|NA|TRBD1|TRBV25-1
CASSERQGVNNSPLHF
TGTGCCAGCAGTGAGCGACAGGGGGTGAATAATTCACCCCTCCACTTT
>TRBJ1-2|NA|NA|TRBV15
CATSRQGTDGYTF
TGTGCCACCAGCAGACAGGGGACGGATGGCTACACCTTC
>TRBJ2-3|NA|TRBD2|TRBV5-3
CARSSILRQALAGGSSTDTQYF
TGTGCCAGAAGCTCGATTTTAAGACAGGCGCTAGCGGGGGGTAGTAGCACAGATACGCAGTATTTT
>TRBJ1-1|once|TRBD1|TRBV30
CAWTWTGDTEAFF
TGTGCCTGGACTTGGACAGGGGACACTGAAGCTTTCTTT
>TRBJ2-3|NA|NA|TRBV13
CASSSILRATTDTQYF
TGTGCCAGCAGCTCTATTTTGCGGGCGACCACAGATACGCAGTATTTT
>TRBJ2-3|NA|NA|TRBV7-2
CASSFYPRADTQYF
TGTGCCAGCAGCTTTTACCCGCGTGCAGATACGCAGTATTTT
>TRBJ2-7|NA|NA|TRBV2
CASRVSSYEQYF
TGTGCCAGCAGGGTTAGCTCCTACGAGCAGTACTTC
>TRBJ2-5|NA|TRBD2|TRBV4-1
CASSIAGGRKTQYF
TGCGCCAGCAGCATAGCGGGAGGGCGGAAGACCCAGTACTTC
>TRBJ2-2|NA|TRBD1|TRBV6-4
CASRRTGVNGELFF
TGTGCCAGCAGGAGGACAGGGGTCAACGGGGAGCTGTTTTTT
>TRBJ2-1|NA|TRBD2|TRBV6-5
CASSSPGLTNEQFF
TGTGCCAGCAGTTCACCGGGACTAACCAATGAGCAGTTCTTC
>TRBJ1-2|NA|NA|TRBV6-1
CASSEELGSNYGYTF
TGTGCCAGCAGTGAAGAATTGGGCAGTAACTATGGCTACACCTTC
>TRBJ1-1|NA|NA|TRBV4-2
CASSPFAGAETEAFF
TGTGCCAGCAGCCCCTTTGCGGGAGCGGAGACTGAAGCTTTCTTT
>TRBJ1-5|once|NA|TRBV29-1
CSVGQNSNQPQHF
TGCAGCGTTGGTCAGAATAGCAATCAGCCCCAGCATTTT
>TRBJ2-7|medium-sized|TRBD1|TRBV14
CASSPLSGQGAREQYF
TGTGCCAGCAGCCCCCTTTCGGGACAGGGGGCTAGAGAGCAGTACTTC
>TRBJ1-1|NA|TRBD1|TRBV28
CASSRTGNTEAFF
TGTGCCAGCAGTCGGACAGGGAACACTGAAGCTTTCTTT
>TRBJ2-1|NA|TRBD1|TRBV28
CATGTDYNEQFF
TGTGCCACCGGGACAGACTACAATGAGCAGTTCTTC
>TRBJ1-4|NA|NA|TRBV2
CASERVDRLGGEKLFF
TGTGCCAGCGAAAGGGTCGACCGCCTCGGAGGGGAAAAACTGTTTTTT
>TRBJ2-2|NA|TRBD2|TRBV6-5
CASSYGGGNTGELFF
TGTGCCAGCAGTTACGGGGGGGGGAACACCGGGGAGCTGTTTTTT
>TRBJ2-6|NA|TRBD2|TRBV27
CASSLYGEGGANVLTF
TGTGCCAGCAGTCTATACGGGGAGGGTGGGGCCAACGTCCTGACTTTC
>TRBJ1-2|NA|TRBD1|TRBV5-1
CASSLLTGTYGYTF
TGCGCCAGCAGCTTGTTGACAGGGACCTATGGCTACACCTTC
>TRBJ1-3|NA|NA|TRBV18
CASSPPDSLSGNTIYF
TGTGCCAGCTCACCACCCGACAGCCTCTCTGGAAACACCATATATTTT
>TRBJ1-2|once|TRBD1|TRBV27
CASSRAGGGGYTF
TGTGCCAGCAGTCGCGCAGGGGGCGGTGGCTACACCTTC
>TRBJ1-2|NA|TRBD1|TRBV6-5
CASSKPGQGVYGYTF
TGTGCCAGCAGTAAACCGGGACAGGGGGTCTATGGCTACACCTTC
>TRBJ2-7|NA|TRBD2|TRBV7-2
CASSFQLAGVPPYEQYF
TGTGCCAGCAGCTTTCAACTAGCGGGGGTCCCGCCTTACGAGCAGTACTTC
>TRBJ2-4|NA|NA|TRBV14
CASSQEGADIQYF
TGTGCCAGCAGCCAGGAGGGGGCGGACATTCAGTACTTC
>TRBJ1-5|NA|TRBD1|TRBV7-8
CASSRETGVYSNQPQHF
TGTGCCAGCAGCCGAGAGACAGGGGTTTATAGCAATCAGCCCCAGCATTTT
>TRBJ1-1|NA|NA|TRBV6-1
CASSVKGGRTEAFF
TGTGCCAGCAGTGTGAAGGGAGGACGGACTGAAGCTTTCTTT
>TRBJ1-2|NA|TRBD1|TRBV27
CASTTSYQGAPDGYTF
TGTGCCAGCACCACGAGTTACCAGGGGGCGCCGGATGGCTACACCTTC
>TRBJ2-1|NA|TRBD1|TRBV6-4
CASSTGGAGNEQFF
TGTGCCAGCAGCACAGGGGGCGCCGGGAATGAGCAGTTCTTC
>TRBJ2-1|NA|TRBD2|TRBV4-2
CASSRMARSGNYNEQFF
TGTGCCAGCAGCCGAATGGCTCGTAGCGGGAACTACAATGAGCAGTTCTTC
>TRBJ2-1|NA|NA|TRBV21-1
CASSIRAGRVWEQFF
TGTGCCAGCAGCATCCGGGCGGGAAGGGTGTGGGAGCAGTTCTTC
>TRBJ2-7|NA|NA|TRBV7-6
CASSPFGRGGGDLQYF
TGTGCCAGCAGCCCCTTCGGTAGGGGGGGAGGGGACCTTCAGTACTTC
>TRBJ2-7|NA|NA|TRBV7-2
CASSQSTGGEQYF
TGTGCCAGCAGCCAGTCGACAGGCGGCGAGCAGTACTTC